The present T cell receptor (beta chain) was sequenced within a study of cytomegalovirus exposure and HLA in healthy donors. Findings and caveats of the study: Clonal expansion, a later analysis showed, was greater in HLA-associated TCR beta chains than in equally common others.

Regarding this clone: Its specificity is not known.

The primer mix had 60 Vbeta and 13 Jbeta primers. TCRdb's table, derived via immunoSEQ multiplex PCR, lists solely in-frame clones and lacks some. The table records under 150,000 clones, 81% of them present only once. This clonotype was sampled from a man aged 18 to 30 in good health and CMV-seronegative. The sequenced sample was PBMCs.

The CDR3 DNA is TGTGCCAGCGCCGGGACTTTGGTGCAGTTCTTC. It encodes CASAGTLVQFF. The chain combines TRBV2 with TRBJ2-1; TRBD2 is a possible D gene (6 bases). The germline CDR1 and CDR2 sequences are SNHLY and FYNNEI. The CDR3 covers 11 residues. Trimming stripped 8 bases from V and 12 bases from J, with 14 bases between.